This T cell receptor (beta chain) was profiled in a study of cytomegalovirus exposure and HLA in healthy donors. Study-level results: Association of 16,951 TCR beta sequences with HLA alleles was found at 0.05 false discovery rate in a later analysis. Cytomegalovirus association was assigned to 170 or so TCR beta chains.

The PCR contained 60 Vbeta and 13 Jbeta primers. Repertoires were generated with immunoSEQ multiplex PCR, while TCRdb's copy carries only in-frame clones and drops some. The data show 100,000 to 150,000 clones, 74% seen once. As concerns this clone: What it binds is unknown.

The CDR3 sequence is 12 residues long. Deletions cut 8 bases from V and 4 bases from J, with 11 bases between. CDR1 and CDR2 (germline): MRHNA, SNTAGT. Sequencing was carried out using PBMCs. This chain links TRBV6-4 with TRBJ1-1, with D tentatively TRBD1 (5 bases). The clonotype comes from a woman in her 50s in good health and CMV-seropositive. The CDR3 is CASDRGFTEAFF. CDR3 DNA: TGTGCCAGCGATAGGGGATTCACTGAAGCTTTCTTT.